Listed below are T cell receptor beta chains from one sample, sequenced in a study of blood T cell repertoires in COVID-19. Clones were read by immunoSEQ multiplex PCR, and TCRdb kept only the in-frame ones, dropping some. Of hundreds of thousands of clones listed, just over 85% are singletons. Sequenced: peripheral blood. These receptors all come from a woman in her twenties or thirties with active or convalescent COVID-19. The CDR3 runs from the conserved cysteine through the conserved F or W.

v_gene,j_gene,CDR3aa
TRBV16,TRBJ1-5,CASSPGTDNQPQHF
TRBV5-5,TRBJ2-1,CASTLLGDYNEQFF
TRBV6-1,TRBJ2-3,CASSEAGGNTDTQYF
TRBV23-1,TRBJ1-4,CASSQPETGPEKLFF
TRBV7-8,TRBJ2-2,CASSKIPKLAGVGTGELFF
TRBV19,TRBJ2-5,CASMQGTTGTQYF
TRBV10-3,TRBJ2-7,CAISMAGTADYEQYF
TRBV27,TRBJ1-2,CASKGRQGNYGYTF
TRBV29-1,TRBJ2-4,CSATVGTGAAKNIQYF
TRBV19,TRBJ2-1,CASSSSGSGSYNEQFF
TRBV5-1,TRBJ2-1,CASSLDIPYNEQFF
TRBV6-1,TRBJ1-3,CASSVAPTGTGNTIYF
TRBV9,TRBJ2-7,CASSVEASGSDEQYF
TRBV15,TRBJ1-1,CATSLSQGGYTEAFF
TRBV7-9,TRBJ2-7,CASSLAEANYEQYF
TRBV5-1,TRBJ2-5,CASSLADRAGGETQYF
TRBV12-3/TRBV12-4,TRBJ1-1,CASSLAGNTEAFF
TRBV4-1,TRBJ2-2,CASSQDSLAGGTGELFF
TRBV27,TRBJ2-2,CASTDLAGANTGELFF
TRBV2,TRBJ2-3,CASSPTGDGTDTQYF
TRBV12-5,TRBJ2-5,CASGFPGLAGVTQETQYF
TRBV6-5,TRBJ1-2,CATRPGQGVNYGYTF
TRBV7-6,TRBJ2-7,CASSSGRGPKPYEQYF
TRBV4-1,TRBJ1-4,CASSQAGLDEKLFF